The entry below describes one T cell receptor beta chain. The target antigen is unknown. This record belongs to a study of cytomegalovirus exposure and HLA in healthy donors. PCR employed 60 Vbeta and 13 Jbeta primers. Sequenced by immunoSEQ multiplex PCR; TCRdb stores in-frame clones only, minus some. The profile covers 250,000 to 350,000 clones, with approximately 90% appearing a single time and approximately 2.4% taken by the ten largest. Study findings and constraints: The authors listed 164 TCR beta chains as cytomegalovirus-associated. An analysis was carried out at a later point. It showed that HLA-associated TCR beta chains were more clonally expanded than equally common non-associated chains.

Trimming pared 1 base from V and 8 bases from J, leaving 10 bases between. Germline V lookup: CDR1 SGHRS, CDR2 YFSETQ. The CDR3 runs to 14 residues. The sequenced material came from PBMCs. This receptor was taken from a woman aged 18-35 years in good health and CMV-seronegative. The chain couples TRBV5-1 to TRBJ1-6; D unresolved. CDR3: CASSLSRGDSPLHF. For the CDR3, the DNA is TGCGCCAGCAGCTTGTCTCGCGGGGATTCACCCCTCCACTTT.